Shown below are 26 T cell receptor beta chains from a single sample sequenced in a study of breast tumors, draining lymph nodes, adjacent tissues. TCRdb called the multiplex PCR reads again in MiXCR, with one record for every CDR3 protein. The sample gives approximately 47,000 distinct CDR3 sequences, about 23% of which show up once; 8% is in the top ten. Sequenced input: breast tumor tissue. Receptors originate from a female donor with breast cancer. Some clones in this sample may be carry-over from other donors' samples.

CDR3 sequence (DNA): TGCAGTGCTAGAGAAGGACTACCCTTCTACAATGAGCAGTTCTTC. The encoded protein is CSAREGLPFYNEQFF. The V gene is TRBV20-1, the J gene TRBJ2-1, with D maybe TRBD2 (6 bases). In germline, CDR1 is DFQATT, CDR2 SNEGSKA (reference sequence). CDR3 length: 15 residues. V was pared by 0 bases and J by 3 bases, with 12 bases between.

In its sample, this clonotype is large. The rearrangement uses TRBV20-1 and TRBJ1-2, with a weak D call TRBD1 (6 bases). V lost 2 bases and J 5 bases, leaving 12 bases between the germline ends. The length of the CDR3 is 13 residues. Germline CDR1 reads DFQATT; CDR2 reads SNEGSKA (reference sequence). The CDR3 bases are TGCAGTGCTAGACCAGGGGCTGGGTATGGCTACACCTTC. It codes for CSARPGAGYGYTF.

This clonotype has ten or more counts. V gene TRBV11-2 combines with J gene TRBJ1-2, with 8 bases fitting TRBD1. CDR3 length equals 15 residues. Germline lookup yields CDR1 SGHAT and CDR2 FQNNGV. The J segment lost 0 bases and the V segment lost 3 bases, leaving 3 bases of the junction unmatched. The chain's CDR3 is CASSFQGAANYGYTF. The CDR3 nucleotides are TGTGCCAGCAGCTTCCAGGGGGCCGCTAACTATGGCTACACCTTC.

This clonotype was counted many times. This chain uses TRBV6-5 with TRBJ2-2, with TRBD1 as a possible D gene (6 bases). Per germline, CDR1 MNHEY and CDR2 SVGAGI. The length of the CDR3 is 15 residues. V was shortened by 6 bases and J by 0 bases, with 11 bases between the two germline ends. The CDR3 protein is CASRLDRSNTGELFF. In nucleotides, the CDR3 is TGTGCCAGCAGACTCGACAGGTCGAACACCGGGGAGCTGTTTTTT.

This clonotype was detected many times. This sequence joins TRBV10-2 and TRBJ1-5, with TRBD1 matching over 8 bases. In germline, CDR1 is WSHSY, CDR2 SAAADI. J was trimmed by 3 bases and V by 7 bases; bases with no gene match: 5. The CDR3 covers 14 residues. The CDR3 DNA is TGCGCCAGCACCCGGACAGGGAACAATCAGCCCCAGCATTTT. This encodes CASTRTGNNQPQHF.

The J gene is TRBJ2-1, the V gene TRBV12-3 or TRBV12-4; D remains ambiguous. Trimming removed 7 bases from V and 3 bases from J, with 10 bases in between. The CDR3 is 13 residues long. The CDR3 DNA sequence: TGTGCCAGCACGGGCAGGAGCTACAATGAGCAGTTCTTC. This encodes CASTGRSYNEQFF.

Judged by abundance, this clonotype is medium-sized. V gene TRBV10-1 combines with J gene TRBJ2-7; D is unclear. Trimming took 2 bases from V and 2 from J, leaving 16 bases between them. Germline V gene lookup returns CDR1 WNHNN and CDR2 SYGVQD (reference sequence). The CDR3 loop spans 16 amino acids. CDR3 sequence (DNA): TGCGCCAGCAGTGAGAGTGGCCAGACTGCACCCTACGAGCAGTACTTC. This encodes CASSESGQTAPYEQYF.

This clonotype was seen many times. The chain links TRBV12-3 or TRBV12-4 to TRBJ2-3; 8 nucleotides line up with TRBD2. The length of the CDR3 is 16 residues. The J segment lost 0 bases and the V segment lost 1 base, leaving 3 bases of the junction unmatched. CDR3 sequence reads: CASSLDIAGSTDTQYF. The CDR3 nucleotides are TGTGCCAGCAGTTTAGATATAGCGGGGAGCACAGATACGCAGTATTTT.

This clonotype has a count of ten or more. The CDR3 DNA reads as TGTGCCAGCAGCTTGGCGTCGGTTCCTTCCTACGAGCAGTACTTC. Its protein is CASSLASVPSYEQYF. The chain recombines TRBV5-5 with TRBJ2-7; no clear D gene. The V end was cut by 0 bases, the J end by 1 base, with 11 bases between. The CDR3 extends over 15 amino acids. Germline V lookup: CDR1 SGHKS, CDR2 YYEKEE (reference sequence).

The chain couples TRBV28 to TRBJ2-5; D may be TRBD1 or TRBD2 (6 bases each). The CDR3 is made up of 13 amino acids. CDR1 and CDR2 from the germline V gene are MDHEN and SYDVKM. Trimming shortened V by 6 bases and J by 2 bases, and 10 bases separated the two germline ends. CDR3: CASRRGGQETQYF. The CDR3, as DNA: TGTGCCAGCAGAAGAGGGGGGCAAGAGACCCAGTACTTC.

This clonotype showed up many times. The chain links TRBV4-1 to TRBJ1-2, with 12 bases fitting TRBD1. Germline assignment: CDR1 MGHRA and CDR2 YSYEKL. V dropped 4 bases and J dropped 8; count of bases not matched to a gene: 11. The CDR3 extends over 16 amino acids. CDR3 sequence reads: CASSPVPGQGAKGYTF. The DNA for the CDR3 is TGCGCCAGCAGCCCTGTACCGGGACAGGGGGCCAAGGGCTACACCTTC.

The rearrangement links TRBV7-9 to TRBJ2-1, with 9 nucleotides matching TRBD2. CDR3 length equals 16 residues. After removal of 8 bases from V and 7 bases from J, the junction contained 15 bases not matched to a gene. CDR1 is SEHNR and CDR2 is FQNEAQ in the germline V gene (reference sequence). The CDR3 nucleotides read TGTGCCAGCGAGCCCCAGCGGGAGGCTATGTTTAATGAGCAGTTCTTC. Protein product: CASEPQREAMFNEQFF.

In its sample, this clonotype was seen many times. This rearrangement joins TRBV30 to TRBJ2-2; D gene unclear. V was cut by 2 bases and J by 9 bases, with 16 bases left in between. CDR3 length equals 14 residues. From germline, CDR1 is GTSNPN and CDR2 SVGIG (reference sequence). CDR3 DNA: TGTGCCTGGAGTAAAAACAGCCGACGTTGGGAGCTGTTTTTT. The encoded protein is CAWSKNSRRWELFF.

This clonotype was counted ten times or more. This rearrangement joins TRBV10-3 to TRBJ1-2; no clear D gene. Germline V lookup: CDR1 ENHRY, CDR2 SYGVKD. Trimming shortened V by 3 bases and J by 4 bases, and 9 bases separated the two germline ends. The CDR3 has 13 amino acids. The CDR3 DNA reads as TGTGCCATCAGTGAAGACGGGTTCTATGGCTACACCTTC. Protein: CAISEDGFYGYTF.

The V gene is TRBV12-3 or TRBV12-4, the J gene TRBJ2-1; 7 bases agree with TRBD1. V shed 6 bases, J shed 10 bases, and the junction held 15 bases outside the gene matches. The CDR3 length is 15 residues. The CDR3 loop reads CASRTGQDGGWEQFF. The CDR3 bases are TGTGCCAGCAGAACCGGACAGGACGGAGGATGGGAGCAGTTCTTC.

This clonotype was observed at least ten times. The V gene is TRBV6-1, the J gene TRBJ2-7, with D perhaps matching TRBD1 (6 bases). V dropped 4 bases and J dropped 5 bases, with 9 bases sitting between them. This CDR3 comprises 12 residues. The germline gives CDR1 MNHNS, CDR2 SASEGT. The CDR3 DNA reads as TGTGCCAGCAGTGCACACAGGGACGAGCAGTACTTC. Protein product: CASSAHRDEQYF.

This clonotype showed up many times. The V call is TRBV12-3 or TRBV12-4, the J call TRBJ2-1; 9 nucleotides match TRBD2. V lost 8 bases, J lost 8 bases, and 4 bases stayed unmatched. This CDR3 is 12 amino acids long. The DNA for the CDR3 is TGTGCCAGCGTTAGCGGGAGACATGAGCAGTTCTTC. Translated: CASVSGRHEQFF.

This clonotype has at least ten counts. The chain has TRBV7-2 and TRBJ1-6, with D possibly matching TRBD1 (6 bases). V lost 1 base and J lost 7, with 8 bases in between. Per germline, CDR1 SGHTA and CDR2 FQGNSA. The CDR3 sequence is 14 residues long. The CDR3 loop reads CASSLVRGNSPLHF. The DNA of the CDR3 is TGTGCCAGCAGCTTAGTCAGGGGCAATTCACCCCTCCACTTT.

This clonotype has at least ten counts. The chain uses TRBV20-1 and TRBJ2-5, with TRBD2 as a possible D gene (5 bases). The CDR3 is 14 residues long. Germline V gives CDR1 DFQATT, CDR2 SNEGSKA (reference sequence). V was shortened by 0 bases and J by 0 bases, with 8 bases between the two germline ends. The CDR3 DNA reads TGCAGTGCTAGAGATCGGACTCACCAAGAGACCCAGTACTTC. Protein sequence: CSARDRTHQETQYF.

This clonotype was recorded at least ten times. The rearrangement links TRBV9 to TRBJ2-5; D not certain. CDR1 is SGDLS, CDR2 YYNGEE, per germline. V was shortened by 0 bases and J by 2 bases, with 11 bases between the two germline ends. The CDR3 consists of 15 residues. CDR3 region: CASSVATDLQETQYF. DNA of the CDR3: TGTGCCAGCAGCGTAGCCACGGACCTTCAAGAGACCCAGTACTTC.

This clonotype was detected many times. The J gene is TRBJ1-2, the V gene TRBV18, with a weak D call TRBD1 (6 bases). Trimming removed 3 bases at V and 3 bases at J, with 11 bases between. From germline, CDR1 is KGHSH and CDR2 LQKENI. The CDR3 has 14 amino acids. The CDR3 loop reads CASSPRGGDYGYTF. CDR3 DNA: TGTGCCAGCTCACCGAGAGGGGGGGACTATGGCTACACCTTC.

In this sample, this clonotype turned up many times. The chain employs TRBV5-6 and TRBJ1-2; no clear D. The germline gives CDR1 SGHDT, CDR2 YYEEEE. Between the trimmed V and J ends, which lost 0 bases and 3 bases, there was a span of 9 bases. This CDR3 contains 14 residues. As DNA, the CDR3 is TGTGCCAGCAGCTTGGAGGCAGTATACTATGGCTACACCTTC. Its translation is CASSLEAVYYGYTF.

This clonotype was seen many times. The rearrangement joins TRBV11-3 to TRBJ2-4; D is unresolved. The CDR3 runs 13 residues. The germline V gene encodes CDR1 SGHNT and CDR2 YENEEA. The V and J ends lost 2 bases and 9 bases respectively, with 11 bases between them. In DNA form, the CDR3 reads TGTGCCAGCAGCTTAAACTCGATGGGCATTCAGTACTTC. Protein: CASSLNSMGIQYF.

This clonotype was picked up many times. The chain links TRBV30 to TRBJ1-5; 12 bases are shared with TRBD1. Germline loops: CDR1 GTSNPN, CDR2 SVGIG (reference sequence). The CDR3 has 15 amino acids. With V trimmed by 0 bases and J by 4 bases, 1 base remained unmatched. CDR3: CAWSVGQGANQPQHF. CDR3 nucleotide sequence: TGTGCCTGGAGTGTGGGACAGGGGGCGAATCAGCCCCAGCATTTT.

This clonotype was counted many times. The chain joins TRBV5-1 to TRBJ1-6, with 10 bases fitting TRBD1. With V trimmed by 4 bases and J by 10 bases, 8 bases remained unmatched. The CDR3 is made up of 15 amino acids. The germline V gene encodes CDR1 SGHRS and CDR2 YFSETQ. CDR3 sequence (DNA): TGCGCCAGCAGCCACACCGGGACAGGGGACTCACCCCTCCACTTT. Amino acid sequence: CASSHTGTGDSPLHF.

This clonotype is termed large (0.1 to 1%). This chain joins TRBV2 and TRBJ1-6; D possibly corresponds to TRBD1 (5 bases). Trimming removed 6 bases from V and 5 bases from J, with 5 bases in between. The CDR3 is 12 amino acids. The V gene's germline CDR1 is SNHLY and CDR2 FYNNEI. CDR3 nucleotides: TGTGCCAGCAGACAGGATAATTCACCCCTCCACTTT. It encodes CASRQDNSPLHF.